This T cell receptor (beta chain) was documented in a study of graft-versus-host responses after intestinal transplantation. About the study: Each recipient received a multivisceral, liver-intestinal, or isolated intestinal graft. Recipients across the board were started on anti-thymocyte globulin induction, then kept on tacrolimus and steroids for around three years. Findings and limits, study-wide: Allografts carried high graft-versus-host to host-versus-graft clonal ratios in patients having graft-donor T cell macrochimerism. There was an association between peak levels of circulating GvH clones and early post-transplant HvG declines.

Of note for this clone: The antigen is unknown.

CDR3 length: 12 amino acids. Looked up from germline, CDR1 is SEHNR and CDR2 is FQNEAQ (reference sequence). V lost 7 bases and J 4 bases, leaving 10 bases between the germline ends. TCRdb's table, derived via immunoSEQ multiplex PCR, lists solely in-frame clones and lacks some. Of about 47,000 clones in the sample, about 95% are singletons; the top ten hold 1.5% to 2%. The chain uses TRBV7-9 and TRBJ1-2; D possibly corresponds to TRBD1 (5 bases). This TCR derives from a human patient who received an intestinal transplant, so some T cells may come from the graft donor. Here the sequenced sample was PBMCs, taken roughly 51 weeks after intestinal transplant. The CDR3 bases are TGTGCCAGCACCCCAGACAGCTATGGCTACACCTTC. Amino acid sequence: CASTPDSYGYTF.